The 9 T cell receptor beta chains below were found in one sample sequenced in a study of blood T cell repertoires in COVID-19. The repertoire was sequenced with immunoSEQ multiplex PCR; TCRdb's copy has only in-frame clones and lacks some. The table includes approximately 83,000 clones, 77% detected once. Sequencing was performed on peripheral blood. The source is a woman of 80 years or more with acute or convalescent COVID-19.

This sequence joins TRBV10-3 and TRBJ2-5; D possibly corresponds to TRBD1 (6 bases). The CDR3 sequence is 16 residues long. Germline values: CDR1 ENHRY, CDR2 SYGVKD. Deletions cut 6 bases from V and 4 bases from J, with 21 bases between. CDR3 sequence (DNA): TGTGCCATCAGCGCCGAGGGACACTCGTCGGGAGAGACCCAGTACTTC. It codes for CAISAEGHSSGETQYF.

This clone has a handful of counts. The rearrangement joins TRBV18 to TRBJ2-3, with 10 bases aligning to TRBD2. Germline V gene lookup returns CDR1 KGHSH and CDR2 LQKENI. Trimming removed 0 bases from V and 4 bases from J; junction bases left unmatched: 7. The length of the CDR3 is 17 residues. The DNA for the CDR3 is TGTGCCAGCTCACCACCTGGACTAGCGGCAGGGGCAGATACGCAGTATTTT. As protein: CASSPPGLAAGADTQYF. Complete variable domain (other parts from reference TRBV18 and TRBJ2-3): NAGVMQNPRHLVRRRGQEARLRCSPMKGHSHVYWYRQLPEEGLKFMVYLQKENIIDESGMPKERFSAEFPKEGPSILRIQQVVRGDSAAYFCASSPPGLAAGADTQYFGPGTRLTVL.

This clone was seen ten or more times. The rearrangement joins TRBV19 to TRBJ1-1, with 8 nucleotides matching TRBD1. Per the germline V gene, CDR1 is LNHDA and CDR2 is SQIVND (reference sequence). CDR3 size: 15 residues. V was clipped by 3 bases and J by 4 bases; unmatched bases: 7. The CDR3 region is CASSMRKGQGTEAFF. The DNA for the CDR3 is TGTGCCAGTAGTATGAGAAAAGGACAGGGCACTGAAGCTTTCTTT.

The rearrangement uses TRBV7-9 and TRBJ1-2, with D unresolved. Per the germline V gene, CDR1 is SEHNR and CDR2 is FQNEAQ (reference sequence). The CDR3 is 14 amino acids. Trimming pared 3 bases from V and 4 bases from J, leaving 12 bases between. This chain's CDR3 is CASSFWVTGYGYTF. The CDR3 nucleotides read TGTGCCAGCAGCTTCTGGGTGACGGGCTATGGCTACACCTTC.

On this clone itself: Just one base apart from a much larger clone, this may be a read error. The chain carries TRBV7-3 and TRBJ1-3; D possibly corresponds to TRBD1 (6 bases). Germline V gene sequence: CDR1 SGHTA, CDR2 FQGTGA. This CDR3 comprises 14 residues. Trimming left V 5 bases short and J 0 bases short, with 8 bases between. Here the CDR3 reads CASSPGASGNTIYF. The CDR3 bases are TGTGCCAGCAGCCCAGGGGCCTCTGGAAACACCATATATTTT.

J is TRBJ1-2 and V is TRBV7-2; TRBD1 agrees at 7 bases. The germline V gene encodes CDR1 SGHTA and CDR2 FQGNSA. This CDR3 has 14 residues. After removal of 4 bases from V and 6 bases from J, the junction contained 8 bases not matched to a gene. Here the CDR3 DNA reads TGTGCCAGCAGCTCCGACTCACAGGGGAATGGCTACACCTTC. Its translation: CASSSDSQGNGYTF.

This clone was detected only once. The chain uses TRBV11-2 and TRBJ1-1; a weak D match, TRBD1 (6 bases). The CDR3 has 15 residues. CDR1 is SGHAT and CDR2 is FQNNGV in the germline V gene. The V end was cut by 4 bases, the J end by 9 bases, with 21 bases between. CDR3 bases: TGTGCCAGCAGCTCCCATCCCCTCAACAGGGATAAAGCTTTCTTT. It translates to CASSSHPLNRDKAFF. The full variable domain, its missing parts supplied by reference TRBV11-2 and TRBJ1-1, is EAGVAQSPRYKIIEKRQSVAFWCNPISGHATLYWYQQILGQGPKLLIQFQNNGVVDDSQLPKDRFSAERLKGVDSTLKIQPAKLEDSAVYLCASSSHPLNRDKAFFGQGTRLTVV.

This chain joins TRBV30 and TRBJ2-1; D might be TRBD2 (5 bases). The V gene lost 4 bases and the J gene lost 7 bases, with 17 bases spanning the gap. The CDR3 covers 14 residues. Germline V gives CDR1 GTSNPN, CDR2 SVGIG (reference sequence). The DNA of the CDR3 is TGTGCCTGGAAGCCGGGGAGACTTCTTAATGAGCAGTTCTTC. It codes for CAWKPGRLLNEQFF.

The CDR3 coding sequence is TGTGCCAGCGGAGCGGGAGTGGCCAAAAACATTCAGTACTTC. Protein product: CASGAGVAKNIQYF. The chain combines TRBV2 with TRBJ2-4, with TRBD2 matching 8 bases. Germline assignment: CDR1 SNHLY and CDR2 FYNNEI. The CDR3 has 14 residues. V trimming: 8 bases; J trimming: 1 base; junction bases outside the gene matches: 4.